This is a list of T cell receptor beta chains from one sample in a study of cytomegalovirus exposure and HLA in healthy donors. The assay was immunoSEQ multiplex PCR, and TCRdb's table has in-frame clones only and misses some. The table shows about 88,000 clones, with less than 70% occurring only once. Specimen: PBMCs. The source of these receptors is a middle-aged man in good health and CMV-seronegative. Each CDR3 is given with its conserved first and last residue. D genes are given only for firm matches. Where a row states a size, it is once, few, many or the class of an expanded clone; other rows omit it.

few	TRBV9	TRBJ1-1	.	CASSVGSWNTEAFF	TGTGCCAGCAGCGTAGGGAGCTGGAACACTGAAGCTTTCTTT
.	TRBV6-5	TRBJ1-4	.	CASSYLRQHGEKLFF	TGTGCCAGCAGTTACCTTAGACAGCACGGGGAAAAACTGTTTTTT
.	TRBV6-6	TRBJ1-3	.	CASSAYRVAGNTIYF	TGTGCCAGCAGTGCCTACAGGGTAGCTGGAAACACCATATATTTT
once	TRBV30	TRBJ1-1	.	CAWIRGNTEAFF	TGTGCCTGGATAAGAGGGAACACTGAAGCTTTCTTT
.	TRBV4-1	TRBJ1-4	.	CASSLLTMGQGKLFF	TGCGCCAGCAGCCTTCTCACGATGGGGCAGGGAAAACTGTTTTTT
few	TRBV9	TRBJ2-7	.	CASSVAQGSYEQYF	TGTGCCAGCAGCGTAGCCCAGGGCTCCTACGAGCAGTACTTC
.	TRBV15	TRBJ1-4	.	CATSRKHRSTNEKLFF	TGTGCCACCAGCAGAAAACACAGATCAACTAATGAAAAACTGTTTTTT
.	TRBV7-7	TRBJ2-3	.	CASSPATRTDTQYF	TGTGCTAGCAGCCCAGCGACTAGAACGGATACGCAGTATTTT
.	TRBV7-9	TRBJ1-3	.	CASSPAGGNTIYF	TGTGCCAGCAGCCCCGCTGGCGGAAACACCATATATTTT
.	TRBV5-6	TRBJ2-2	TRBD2	CASSLAGLPGELFF	TGTGCCAGCAGCTTGGCGGGACTACCCGGGGAGCTGTTTTTT
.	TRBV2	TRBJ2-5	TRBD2	CASSESTAGGGQETQYF	TGTGCCAGCAGTGAAAGTACGGCGGGGGGAGGCCAAGAGACCCAGTACTTC
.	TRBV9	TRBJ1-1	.	CASTPGATNTEAFF	TGTGCCAGCACCCCAGGGGCCACGAACACTGAAGCTTTCTTT
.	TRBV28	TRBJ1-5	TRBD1	CASSRRDRVVQPQHF	TGTGCCAGCAGCCGGAGGGACAGGGTCGTTCAGCCCCAGCATTTT
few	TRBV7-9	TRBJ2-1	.	CASSPQGSSYNEQFF	TGTGCCAGCAGCCCACAGGGTAGCTCCTACAATGAGCAGTTCTTC
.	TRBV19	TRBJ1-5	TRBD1	CASSIGGQVRQPQHF	TGTGCCAGTAGTATAGGGGGACAGGTTAGGCAGCCCCAGCATTTT
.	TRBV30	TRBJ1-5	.	CAWSVRSDQPQHF	TGTGCCTGGAGTGTCCGGTCGGATCAGCCCCAGCATTTT
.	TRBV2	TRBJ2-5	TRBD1	CASRARTGGQETQYF	TGTGCCAGCAGGGCTAGGACAGGGGGGCAAGAGACCCAGTACTTC
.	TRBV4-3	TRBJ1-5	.	CASSQDRHSNQPQHF	TGCGCCAGCAGCCAAGACAGACATAGCAATCAGCCCCAGCATTTT
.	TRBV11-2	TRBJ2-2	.	CASSSRRQAELFF	TGTGCCAGCAGCTCTCGTCGACAGGCCGAGCTGTTTTTT
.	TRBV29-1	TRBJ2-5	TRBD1	CSGDRVGGETQYF	TGCAGTGGGGACAGGGTGGGGGGAGAGACCCAGTACTTC
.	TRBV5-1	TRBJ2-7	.	CASSLAGDEQYF	TGCGCCAGCAGCTTGGCAGGCGACGAGCAGTACTTC
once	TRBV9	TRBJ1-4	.	CASSVGRSQGEKLFF	TGTGCCAGCAGCGTAGGCCGCTCCCAGGGTGAAAAACTGTTTTTT
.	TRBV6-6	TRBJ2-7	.	CASSYLAQGGPYEQYF	TGTGCCAGCAGTTACCTTGCCCAGGGGGGCCCCTACGAGCAGTACTTC
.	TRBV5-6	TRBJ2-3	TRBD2	CASSLTLAGVMNTQYF	TGTGCCAGCAGCTTGACCCTAGCGGGGGTCATGAATACGCAGTATTTT
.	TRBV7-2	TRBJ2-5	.	CASSPGLKETQYF	TGTGCCAGCAGCCCGGGACTGAAAGAGACCCAGTACTTC
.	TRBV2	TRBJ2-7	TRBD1	CASTLTGDEQYF	TGTGCCAGCACCTTAACAGGGGACGAGCAGTACTTC
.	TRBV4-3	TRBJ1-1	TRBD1	CASSPDRGTEAFF	TGCGCCAGCAGCCCCGACAGGGGCACTGAAGCTTTCTTT
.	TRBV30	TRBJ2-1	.	CAWSSGIYEQFF	TGTGCCTGGAGTTCAGGGATCTATGAGCAGTTCTTC
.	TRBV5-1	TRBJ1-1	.	CASSLRRLNTEAFF	TGCGCCAGCAGCTTGCGGAGACTGAACACTGAAGCTTTCTTT
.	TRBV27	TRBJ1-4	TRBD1	CASSATGESEKLFF	TGTGCCAGCAGTGCGACAGGGGAAAGCGAAAAACTGTTTTTT
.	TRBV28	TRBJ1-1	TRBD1	CASSFPDRVGMGFF	TGTGCCAGCAGTTTCCCAGACAGGGTTGGCATGGGTTTCTTT
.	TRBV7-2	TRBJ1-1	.	CASSFLTEAFF	TGTGCCAGCAGCTTTCTCACTGAAGCTTTCTTT
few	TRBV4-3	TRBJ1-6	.	CASSQDTGPRRSPLHF	TGCGCCAGCAGCCAAGATACAGGTCCGAGGCGGTCACCCCTCCACTTT
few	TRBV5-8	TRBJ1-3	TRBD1	CASSSGTGNSGNTIYF	TGTGCCAGCAGCTCCGGGACAGGGAACTCTGGAAACACCATATATTTT
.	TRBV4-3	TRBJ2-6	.	CASSQGTVSSGANVLTF	TGCGCCAGCAGCCAAGGGACAGTGAGCTCTGGGGCCAACGTCCTGACTTTC
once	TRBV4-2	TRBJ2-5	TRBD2	CASSRGGSGGAWETQYF	TGTGCCAGCAGCCGTGGGGGCAGCGGGGGGGCTTGGGAGACCCAGTACTTC
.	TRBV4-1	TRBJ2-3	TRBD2	CASSQGGLAGTSTDTQYF	TGCGCCAGCAGCCAAGGGGGTCTAGCGGGGACCAGCACAGATACGCAGTATTTT
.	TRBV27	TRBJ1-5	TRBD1	CASSPRGQNLYSNQPQHF	TGTGCCAGCAGTCCCCGGGGACAGAACCTATATAGCAATCAGCCCCAGCATTTT
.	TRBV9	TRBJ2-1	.	CASSVADNEQFF	TGTGCCAGCAGCGTAGCAGACAATGAGCAGTTCTTC
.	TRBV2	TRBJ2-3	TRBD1	CASVRDRGPDTQYF	TGTGCCAGCGTCCGGGACAGGGGGCCAGATACGCAGTATTTT
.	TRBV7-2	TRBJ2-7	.	CASSLANSYEQYF	TGTGCCAGCAGCTTGGCCAACTCCTACGAGCAGTACTTC
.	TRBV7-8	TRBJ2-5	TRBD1	CASSSQGARETQYF	TGTGCCAGCAGCTCCCAGGGGGCGCGGGAGACCCAGTACTTC
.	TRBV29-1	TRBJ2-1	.	CSVGSNEQFF	TGCAGCGTTGGGAGTAATGAGCAGTTCTTC
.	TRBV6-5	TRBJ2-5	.	CASSYSVRGQTQYF	TGTGCCAGCAGTTACTCGGTGCGGGGTCAGACCCAGTACTTC